These 26 T cell receptor beta chains were all obtained from the same sample, sequenced in a study of cytomegalovirus exposure and HLA in healthy donors. The PCR employed 60 Vbeta primers together with 13 Jbeta primers. Sequencing was performed with immunoSEQ multiplex PCR; in TCRdb, only in-frame clones are kept and a portion is missing. Seen here are around 140,000 clones, around 78% observed once, and the top ten hold approximately 5.6%. The sequencing input was PBMCs. All receptors derive from a woman aged 40 to 55 in good health and CMV-seropositive.

Concerning this clone itself: Other nucleotide sequences in the sample specify the same CDR3. CDR3 sequence (DNA): TGTGCCAGCAGCGTTGGACAGAGCACAGATACGCAGTATTTT. Translation gives CASSVGQSTDTQYF. The chain combines TRBV9 with TRBJ2-3, with a tentative D call TRBD1 (6 bases). Per the germline V gene, CDR1 is SGDLS and CDR2 is YYNGEE. The CDR3 runs 14 residues. Trimming took off 2 bases at V and 0 bases at J, with 7 bases between the two ends.

This chain joins TRBV11-2 and TRBJ2-7, with 12 bases identical to TRBD2. CDR3 size: 14 residues. Germline values: CDR1 SGHAT, CDR2 FQNNGV. Unmatched junction bases numbered 4, after V lost 6 bases and J lost 4 bases. In DNA, the CDR3 is TGTGCCAGCAGATCCGGGACTAGCGGGTACGAGCAGTACTTC. Amino acids: CASRSGTSGYEQYF.

Note on this clone: The junction departs from germline at one end; a sequencing error may be responsible. The chain joins TRBV7-9 to TRBJ1-1, with a possible D match to TRBD1 (6 bases). The CDR3 runs 12 residues. CDR1 and CDR2 (germline): SEHNR, FQNEAQ (reference sequence). The CDR3 region is CSSRGVNTEAFF. CDR3 in DNA: TGTTCCAGCAGGGGAGTGAACACTGAAGCTTTCTTT.

This rearrangement joins TRBV5-3 to TRBJ2-1; 7 bases align to TRBD2. TRBV5-3 is an open reading frame, and its role is uncertain. With V trimmed by 4 bases and J by 6 bases, 13 bases remained unmatched. The CDR3 consists of 16 residues. CDR3: CARSLPPGRRSNEQFF. The CDR3 region has the DNA TGTGCCAGAAGCCTACCCCCCGGGAGGAGGAGCAATGAGCAGTTCTTC.

J is TRBJ2-3 and V is TRBV6-5; TRBD2 might be the D (6 bases). V dropped 6 bases and J dropped 2 bases, with 15 bases sitting between them. In germline, CDR1 is MNHEY, CDR2 SVGAGI. CDR3 size: 15 residues. The CDR3 protein is CASSPGRGNTDTQYF. The CDR3 coding sequence is TGTGCCAGCAGCCCCGGGCGGGGCAACACAGATACGCAGTATTTT.

The J gene is TRBJ2-7, the V gene TRBV6-1; no reliable D call. The germline V gene has CDR1 MNHNS and CDR2 SASEGT. The CDR3 has 13 residues. With 11 bases removed from V and 2 bases from J, the gap between germline ends came to 16 bases. The DNA of the CDR3 is TGTGCCGGCAAAAGTGACTCCACCTACGAGCAGTACTTC. Its translation: CAGKSDSTYEQYF.

The chain employs TRBV7-8 and TRBJ1-2; perhaps TRBD1 as D (5 bases). CDR1 and CDR2 (germline): SGHVS, FQNEAQ. CDR3 size: 13 residues. Trimming removed 4 bases from V and 4 bases from J, with 10 bases in between. The CDR3 DNA follows: TGTGCCAGCAGCTACCGACAGAGCTATGGCTACACCTTC. This encodes CASSYRQSYGYTF.

V usage is TRBV13 and J usage is TRBJ2-2; D is ambiguous. Germline V CDR1 and CDR2: PRHDT, FYEKMQ (reference sequence). This CDR3 is built from 15 residues. Trimming cost V 0 bases and J 1 base, with 6 bases left between them. The CDR3 loop is CASSLGRRNTGELFF. As DNA, the CDR3 is TGTGCCAGCAGCTTAGGCAGAAGGAACACCGGGGAGCTGTTTTTT.

The V and J genes are TRBV5-1 and TRBJ1-2; weak D call: TRBD1 (6 bases). V lost 0 bases and J lost 0, with 15 bases in between. Germline V gene sequence: CDR1 SGHRS, CDR2 YFSETQ. This CDR3 contains 17 residues. The CDR3 protein is CASSLGAQGQTNYGYTF. Here the CDR3 DNA reads TGCGCCAGCAGCTTGGGGGCGCAGGGACAAACTAACTATGGCTACACCTTC.

J is TRBJ2-7 and V is TRBV21-1; whether TRBD1, the table's D call, matches the DNA was not checked. TRBV21-1 is given as a pseudogene. The length of the CDR3 is 10 residues. DNA of the CDR3: TGTGCCAGCAGCAGACAGGGGAGGTACTTC. This gives the protein CASSRQGRYF.

The chain employs TRBV29-1 and TRBJ2-1; D perhaps matches TRBD2 (6 bases). CDR3 length: 15 amino acids. The V gene's germline CDR1 is SQVTM and CDR2 ANQGSEA. V was pared by 2 bases and J by 4 bases, with 15 bases between. The CDR3 sequence: CSVETARRGYNEQFF. CDR3 coding DNA: TGCAGCGTTGAAACTGCCAGGCGGGGTTACAATGAGCAGTTCTTC.

The table lists this clone with a few counts. This chain joins TRBV13 and TRBJ1-1; weak D call: TRBD1 (5 bases). CDR3 length: 13 amino acids. The germline gives CDR1 PRHDT, CDR2 FYEKMQ (reference sequence). The V end lost 2 bases, the J end lost 3 bases, and 7 bases lay between the germline ends. CDR3 bases: TGTGCCAGCAGCTTATCGGGGGACACTGAAGCTTTCTTT. It translates to CASSLSGDTEAFF.

V gene TRBV5-1 combines with J gene TRBJ2-1; the D gene is possibly TRBD1 (5 bases). The V and J ends lost 0 bases and 2 bases respectively, with 12 bases between them. The CDR3 loop spans 16 amino acids. Germline assignment: CDR1 SGHRS and CDR2 YFSETQ. CDR3 sequence: CASSLAKQGAYNEQFF. The CDR3 DNA reads as TGCGCCAGCAGCTTGGCCAAGCAGGGCGCCTACAATGAGCAGTTCTTC.

This chain connects TRBV7-2 to TRBJ2-5, with 8 bases that match TRBD1. The CDR3 loop spans 17 amino acids. Per the germline V gene, CDR1 is SGHTA and CDR2 is FQGNSA. Losses at the gene ends were 4 bases for V and 1 base for J; bases not matched to a gene: 11. Here the CDR3 reads CASSCPEDRVSQETQYF. DNA of the CDR3: TGTGCCAGCAGCTGTCCTGAGGACAGGGTCAGCCAAGAGACCCAGTACTTC.

This clone was seen more than once but under ten times. The V and J genes are TRBV5-1 and TRBJ2-7, with TRBD1 matching 7 bases. Germline assignment: CDR1 SGHRS and CDR2 YFSETQ. J gave up 2 bases and V 0 bases, and 5 bases lay outside the gene matches. This CDR3 is 15 amino acids long. The CDR3 nucleotides read TGCGCCAGCAGCTTGGGAGGGACAGCCCCCTACGAGCAGTACTTC. This gives the protein CASSLGGTAPYEQYF.

Only a few counts were recorded for this clone. This rearrangement joins TRBV5-1 to TRBJ2-2, with 12 bases matching TRBD2. The germline CDR1 and CDR2 sequences are SGHRS and YFSETQ. This CDR3 has 16 residues. V lost 4 bases and J lost 6; bases outside the gene matches: 7. CDR3 loop: CASSVGLAGGAGELFF. CDR3 nucleotides: TGCGCCAGCAGCGTGGGACTAGCGGGCGGAGCCGGGGAGCTGTTTTTT.

As concerns this clone: One junction end does not reproduce the germline sequence, and a read error may be involved. This chain connects TRBV7-7 to TRBJ2-5; tentatively, D is TRBD2 (6 bases). This CDR3 spans 14 amino acids. Germline V lookup: CDR1 SSHAT, CDR2 FNYEAQ (reference sequence). For the CDR3, the DNA is TGTGCTAGCAGCAAATCCGGGACTGATGAGACCCAGTACTTC. Translated, it gives CASSKSGTDETQYF.

The chain links TRBV18 to TRBJ1-1; D may be TRBD1 (6 bases). The V and J ends lost 6 bases and 5 bases respectively, with 16 bases between them. This CDR3 is built from 14 residues. CDR1 and CDR2 from the germline V gene are KGHSH and LQKENI. CDR3 region: CASSDGTSKTEAFF. CDR3 nucleotide sequence: TGTGCCAGCTCCGACGGGACATCCAAAACTGAAGCTTTCTTT.

This clone was seen once. The chain carries TRBV6-1 and TRBJ2-5; tentative D call: TRBD1 (6 bases). The DNA end is a closer match to TRBJ2-7, so the J assignment may be wrong. CDR1 is MNHNS, CDR2 SASEGT, per germline. This CDR3 is 15 amino acids long. Written as DNA, the CDR3 is TGTGCCAGCAGTGAATCCACGGACAGTGTTTACGAGCAGTACTTC. Its translation: CASSESTDSVYEQYF.

The chain joins TRBV27 to TRBJ1-2; the D gene is possibly TRBD1 (5 bases). V lost 5 bases, J lost 8 bases, and 15 bases lay in between. There are 13 residues in the CDR3. Germline CDR1 and CDR2: MNHEY and SMNVEV (reference sequence). The CDR3 DNA reads TGTGCCAGCAGTCTCCAGGGCTCTGGGGGCTACACCTTC. Amino acid sequence: CASSLQGSGGYTF.

V gene TRBV6-1 combines with J gene TRBJ2-7; possible D gene TRBD2, 5 bases. Germline CDR1 and CDR2: MNHNS and SASEGT. The V end lost 2 bases, the J end lost 3 bases, and 14 bases lay between the germline ends. The CDR3 is 15 residues long. CDR3 bases: TGTGCCAGCAGTGAATCCCCCAGGAGGAACTACGAGCAGTACTTC. Protein sequence: CASSESPRRNYEQYF.

The J gene is TRBJ2-3, the V gene TRBV7-2; TRBD2 is a possible D gene (7 bases). The CDR3 loop spans 15 amino acids. V dropped 6 bases and J dropped 8 bases, with 21 bases sitting between them. Germline V gene lookup returns CDR1 SGHTA and CDR2 FQGNSA. CDR3 protein: CASRRGGAGVVTQYF. CDR3 bases: TGTGCCAGCAGAAGGGGGGGGGCGGGCGTAGTTACGCAGTATTTT.

This chain joins TRBV5-1 and TRBJ2-2; TRBD2 might be the D (6 bases). V was pared by 0 bases and J by 0 bases, with 12 bases between. There are 17 residues in the CDR3. Germline lookup yields CDR1 SGHRS and CDR2 YFSETQ. CDR3 amino acids: CASSLGGTSPNTGELFF. As DNA, the CDR3 is TGCGCCAGCAGCTTGGGCGGGACCAGCCCGAACACCGGGGAGCTGTTTTTT. The full variable domain, rest sourced from reference TRBV5-1 and TRBJ2-2, is KAGVTQTPRYLIKTRGQQVTLSCSPISGHRSVSWYQQTPGQGLQFLFEYFSETQRNKGNFPGRFSGRQFSNSRSEMNVSTLELGDSALYLCASSLGGTSPNTGELFFGEGSRLTVL.

V usage is TRBV5-1 and J usage is TRBJ2-6; tentative D call: TRBD1 (6 bases). V gave up 4 bases and J gave up 2 bases, with 10 bases separating them. There are 15 residues in the CDR3. Germline-derived CDR1 and CDR2 are SGHRS and YFSETQ. The DNA of the CDR3 is TGCGCCAGCAGCCAGGACAGACCTGGGGCCAACGTCCTGACTTTC. The encoded protein is CASSQDRPGANVLTF.

V is TRBV18 and J is TRBJ2-5, with TRBD2 matching 10 bases. Near its end, the DNA agrees better with TRBJ2-7, so the J call may be wrong. Germline lookup yields CDR1 KGHSH and CDR2 LQKENI. The CDR3 has 14 residues. The CDR3, as DNA: TGTGCCAGCTCACCAGCTAGCGGGAGCTACGAGCAGTACTTC. Protein product: CASSPASGSYEQYF.

The V gene is TRBV19, the J gene TRBJ1-1; TRBD1 is a possible D gene (5 bases). The CDR3 length is 14 residues. Germline-derived CDR1 and CDR2 are LNHDA and SQIVND (reference sequence). V was cut by 6 bases and J by 5 bases, with 16 bases left in between. The CDR3 DNA reads as TGTGCCAGTAGGAGACCGGGGGAAGGGACTGAAGCTTTCTTT. This codes for CASRRPGEGTEAFF.